The clone carrying this T cell receptor beta chain was detected many times. As yet, its antigen is unknown. These data are taken from a study of neurological immune-mediated disorders. Overall study: Multiple sclerosis patients numbered about 34, with some 31 relapsing-remitting and 3 secondary progressive.

From 15-18 subjects, every sequencing run obtained over 200 million TCR-beta sequences. TCRdb reanalysed the 5' RACE reads using MiXCR and keeps one entry per CDR3 protein. The data hold 45,000 to 65,000 distinct CDR3 sequences, with roughly 4.3% observed a single time. Germline V lookup: CDR1 SGHRS, CDR2 YFSETQ. V was shortened by 4 bases and J by 6 bases, with 15 bases between the two germline ends. The CDR3 loop spans 14 amino acids. Study-wide points: Levels of TCR clonal expansion peaked in HTLV-1-associated myelopathy and reached their lowest in multiple sclerosis, under those of healthy controls.

The unsorted libraries were made from 2 million PBMCs kept at -80 C. Specimen: PBMCs. This TCR was sampled from a man in his forties or fifties with multiple sclerosis. The chain is built from TRBV5-1 and TRBJ2-3, with D perhaps matching TRBD2 (6 bases). The CDR3 protein is CASSISGVEDTQYF. As DNA, the CDR3 is TGCGCCAGCAGCATTAGCGGAGTTGAGGATACGCAGTATTTT.